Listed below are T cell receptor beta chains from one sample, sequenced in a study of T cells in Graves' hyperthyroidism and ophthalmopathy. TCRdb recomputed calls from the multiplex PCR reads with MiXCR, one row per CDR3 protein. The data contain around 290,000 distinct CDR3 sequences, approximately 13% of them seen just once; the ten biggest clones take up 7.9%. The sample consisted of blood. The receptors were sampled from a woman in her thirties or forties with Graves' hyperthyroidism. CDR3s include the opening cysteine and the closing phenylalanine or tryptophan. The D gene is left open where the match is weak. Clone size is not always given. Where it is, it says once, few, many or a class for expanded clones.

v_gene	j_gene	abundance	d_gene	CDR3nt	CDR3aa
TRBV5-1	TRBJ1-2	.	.	TGCGCCAGCAGCAACGAAGGGGGATCCTATGGCTACACCTTC	CASSNEGGSYGYTF
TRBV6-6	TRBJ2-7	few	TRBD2	TGTGCCAGCAGTTACCCTAGACTAGCGGGAGGTTCCTACGAGCAGTACTTC	CASSYPRLAGGSYEQYF
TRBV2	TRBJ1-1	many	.	TGTGCCAGCAGGGCCGACGTAGTCACCAACACTGAAGCTTTCTTT	CASRADVVTNTEAFF
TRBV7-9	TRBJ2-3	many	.	TGTGCCAGCAGCCCGTTAGCGAGCACAGATACGCAGTATTTT	CASSPLASTDTQYF
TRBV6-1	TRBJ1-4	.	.	TGTGCCAGCAGGAGACTGACTAATGAAAAACTGTTTTTT	CASRRLTNEKLFF
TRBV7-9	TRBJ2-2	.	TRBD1	TGTGCCAGCAGCCCACGGACAGGGCCTAACACCGGGGAGCTGTTTTTT	CASSPRTGPNTGELFF
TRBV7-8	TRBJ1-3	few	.	TGTGCCAGCAGCCGACGACAGGACATAGACTCTGGAAACACCATATATTTT	CASSRRQDIDSGNTIYF
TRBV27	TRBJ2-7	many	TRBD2	TGTGCCAGCAGTAAGAAAACTAGCGGGAGACCGACCGAGCAGTACTTC	CASSKKTSGRPTEQYF
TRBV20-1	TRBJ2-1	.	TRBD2	TGCAGTGCTTGGACTAGCGGGGCTTACAATGAGCAGTTCTTC	CSAWTSGAYNEQFF
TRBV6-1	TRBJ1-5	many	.	TGTGCCAGCAGTTCAAGGGAATGGGATCAGCCCCAGCATTTT	CASSSREWDQPQHF
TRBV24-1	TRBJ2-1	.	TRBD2	TGTGCCACCAGTGATTTGAGGACTAGCGGGAATAGTTACAATGAGCAGTTCTTC	CATSDLRTSGNSYNEQFF
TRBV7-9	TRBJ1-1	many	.	TGTGCCAGCAGCTTAGTGAGGGGTACTGAAGCTTTCTTT	CASSLVRGTEAFF
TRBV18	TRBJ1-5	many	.	TGTGCCAGCTCACCAGGGGGGGACCAGCCCCAGCATTTT	CASSPGGDQPQHF
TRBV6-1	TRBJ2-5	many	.	TGTGCCAGCAGTGAATTGGAGGAGACCCAGTACTTC	CASSELEETQYF
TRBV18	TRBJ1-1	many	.	TGTGCCAGCTCAGATACACTGAACACTGAAGCTTTCTTT	CASSDTLNTEAFF
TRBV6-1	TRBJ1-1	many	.	TGTGCCAGCAGTTCCTGGGGGGAGGGGAACACTGAAGCTTTCTTT	CASSSWGEGNTEAFF
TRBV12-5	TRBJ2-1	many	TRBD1	TGTGCTAGTGGTCCACCCGACAGGGACAATGAGCAGTTCTTC	CASGPPDRDNEQFF
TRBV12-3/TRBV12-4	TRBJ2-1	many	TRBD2	TGTGCCAGCAGTTCCATCCAGGCCGCGGGGGGTTATGAGCAGTTCTTC	CASSSIQAAGGYEQFF